What follows is one TCR beta chain and its context. Antigen specificity is unknown. Losses at the gene ends were 4 bases for V and 0 bases for J; bases not matched to a gene: 4. The germline V gene has CDR1 SGHRS and CDR2 YFSETQ. The CDR3 consists of 15 residues. The sample belongs to a study of shared clonotypes between healthy human individuals. Study as a whole: Donors had three CD4 naive, three CD4 memory, two CD8 naive and one CD8 memory plate apiece. Study-wide results and caveats: Relative to clonotypes present in all four donors, those not shared had lower generation probabilities. The researchers took only blood, and tissue repertoires probably look different. Depth of sequencing was expected to influence donor clonotype sharing.

Cells designated naive CD8 were CD45RO-negative and were positively selected for CCR7, with terminally differentiated effector memory CD45RA+ cells excluded. This table comes from immunoSEQ multiplex PCR, and its TCRdb copy is limited to in-frame clones, with some not included. This table has almost 700,000 clones, around 90% appearing once. The receptor comes from a man under 40 in good health. Source material: naive CD8+ T cells sorted from blood. This chain links TRBV5-1 with TRBJ2-7; TRBD1 matches at 10 bases. CDR3 bases: TGCGCCAGCAGCGTGGGGACAGGGGCCTCCTACGAGCAGTACTTC. It translates to CASSVGTGASYEQYF.